The table lists the clone carrying this T cell receptor (delta chain) with a few counts. It differs at one base from a far larger clone, so likely a read error. Other nucleotide sequences in the sample specify the same CDR3. This specimen belongs to a study of γδ T cells in repeated Plasmodium falciparum infection. Study-wide context: Timepoints: baseline, immediately before selected infections, and 21 days after every infection.

TCRdb re-called the multiplex PCR reads using CATT. The sample records around 86,000 delta-chain clones, around 1.4% being singletons. Sequencing was performed on gamma-delta T cells from blood. The receptor was isolated from a pool of human donors (malaria-infected and uninfected, not separated).

The CDR3 spells CALGGFLPTAKKKLIF. DNA of the CDR3: TGTGCTCTTGGGGGTTTCCTTCCTACGGCCAAGAAGAAACTCATCTTC. The V call is TRDV1, the J call TRDJ1, with TRDD2 identical over 9 bases. The CDR3 consists of 16 residues. Germline lookup yields CDR1 TSWWSYY and CDR2 QGS.